Shown below are 32 T cell receptor beta chains from a single sample sequenced in a study of blood T cell repertoires in COVID-19. Profiling relied on immunoSEQ multiplex PCR, and the TCRdb table lists in-frame clones only, not all of them. The sample has fewer than 120,000 clones, 76% seen once. Source material: peripheral blood. These receptor sequences come from a woman at least 80 years old with acute or convalescent COVID-19.

This clone has only one observation. The chain couples TRBV10-3 to TRBJ2-7, with 7 bases lining up with TRBD1. This CDR3 comprises 15 residues. The V gene end was trimmed by 8 bases and the J gene end by 3 bases; junction bases not matched to a gene: 13. From germline, CDR1 is ENHRY and CDR2 SYGVKD. The CDR3 loop reads CAISHVGQENYEQYF. Here the CDR3 DNA reads TGTGCCATCTCCCACGTAGGACAGGAAAACTACGAGCAGTACTTC.

This chain joins TRBV5-6 and TRBJ2-1, with 7 nucleotides matching TRBD1. Germline lookup yields CDR1 SGHDT and CDR2 YYEEEE. This CDR3 contains 15 residues. Losses at the gene ends were 2 bases for V and 5 bases for J; bases not matched to a gene: 7. The CDR3, as DNA: TGTGCCAGCAGCTTAAAACAGGGGTTGGACAATGAGCAGTTCTTC. As protein: CASSLKQGLDNEQFF.

This rearrangement joins TRBV10-1 to TRBJ1-5, with D possibly TRBD1 on 5 matching bases. Germline CDR1 and CDR2: WNHNN and SYGVQD (reference sequence). Trimming removed 5 bases at V and 7 bases at J, with 12 bases between. CDR3 size: 13 residues. CDR3: CASSRTTGQPQHF. The CDR3 DNA follows: TGCGCCAGCAGTCGGACAACGGGCCAGCCCCAGCATTTT.

The J gene is TRBJ1-6, the V gene TRBV9; no firm D call. CDR3 length: 14 amino acids. Germline CDR1 SGDLS, CDR2 YYNGEE. V gave up 2 bases and J gave up 10 bases, with 13 bases separating them. As DNA, the CDR3 is TGTGCCAGCAGCGTTAGCGGGGTTGGATCACCCCTCCACTTT. Its translation is CASSVSGVGSPLHF.

This clone was observed a few times. This chain links TRBV18 with TRBJ1-4; 8 nucleotides match TRBD1. Germline V gene sequence: CDR1 KGHSH, CDR2 LQKENI. This CDR3 is 16 amino acids long. V shed 6 bases, J shed 8 bases, and the junction held 14 bases outside the gene matches. The CDR3 spells CASSPYPTGVGEKLFF. The CDR3 coding sequence is TGTGCCAGCTCGCCCTATCCGACAGGGGTCGGCGAAAAACTGTTTTTT.

The chain joins TRBV5-1 to TRBJ2-3, with D possibly matching TRBD1 (5 bases). There are 15 residues in the CDR3. Trimming took 1 base from V and 4 from J, leaving 13 bases between them. Germline V lookup: CDR1 SGHRS, CDR2 YFSETQ. The CDR3 region has the DNA TGCGCCAGCAGCTTGCTCCCCCAAGGGGCAGATACGCAGTATTTT. Amino acid sequence: CASSLLPQGADTQYF.

V usage is TRBV5-4 and J usage is TRBJ2-3; D uncertain. The V end was cut by 1 base, the J end by 4 bases, with 7 bases between. The germline CDR1 and CDR2 sequences are SGHNT and YYREEE (reference sequence). The CDR3 is 13 amino acids. This chain's CDR3 is CASSLRVADTQYF. CDR3 sequence (DNA): TGTGCCAGCAGCTTGCGGGTAGCAGATACGCAGTATTTT.

The chain employs TRBV27 and TRBJ2-5, with TRBD1 matching over 10 bases. The CDR3 is made up of 16 amino acids. CDR1 MNHEY and CDR2 SMNVEV come from the germline V gene (reference sequence). Trimming took 5 bases from V and 0 from J; bases not matched to a gene: 6. CDR3 DNA sequence: TGTGCCAGCAGTCCCCGGGACAGGGGTAACCAAGAGACCCAGTACTTC. Amino acids: CASSPRDRGNQETQYF.

This rearrangement joins TRBV6-5 to TRBJ1-5; TRBD1 might be the D (5 bases). Between the trimmed V and J ends, which lost 0 bases and 8 bases, there was a span of 11 bases. The CDR3 extends over 14 amino acids. Germline V gives CDR1 MNHEY, CDR2 SVGAGI. The CDR3: CASSYSGKGEPQHF. CDR3 DNA sequence: TGTGCCAGCAGTTACTCAGGAAAAGGGGAGCCCCAGCATTTT.

In this sample, this clone turned up a few times. The chain couples TRBV30 to TRBJ2-2; unclear D gene. V was pared by 3 bases and J by 5 bases, with 10 bases between. Germline assignment: CDR1 GTSNPN and CDR2 SVGIG (reference sequence). The CDR3 is made up of 13 amino acids. DNA of the CDR3: TGTGCCTGGAGATGGGCTGGGACCGGGGAGCTGTTTTTT. Its protein is CAWRWAGTGELFF.

This clone came up a few times. The chain couples TRBV5-1 to TRBJ2-7, with D hard to call. The CDR3 extends over 11 amino acids. V was shortened by 0 bases and J by 5 bases, with 3 bases between the two germline ends. CDR1 is SGHRS, CDR2 YFSETQ, per germline. The CDR3 DNA reads as TGCGCCAGCAGCTTGGGAGACGAGCAGTACTTC. Amino acids: CASSLGDEQYF.

Of note for this clone: Distinct nucleotide sequences in the sample also encode this CDR3. The chain recombines TRBV28 with TRBJ1-1, with TRBD1 identical over 8 bases. CDR3 length: 14 amino acids. The V segment lost 5 bases and the J segment 1 base; nucleotides outside the gene matches: 3. The germline V gene encodes CDR1 MDHEN and CDR2 SYDVKM. The CDR3 DNA reads as TGTGCCAGCAGTCCCGGACAGGGGAACACTGAAGCTTTCTTT. This codes for CASSPGQGNTEAFF.

The chain employs TRBV18 and TRBJ2-3; a possible D gene is TRBD2 (6 bases). Between the trimmed V and J ends, which lost 6 bases and 2 bases, there was a span of 9 bases. The CDR3 totals 13 residues. CDR1 and CDR2 from the germline V gene are KGHSH and LQKENI. CDR3 sequence: CASSRTNTDTQYF. DNA of the CDR3: TGTGCCAGCTCGCGGACTAACACAGATACGCAGTATTTT.

The chain is built from TRBV3-1 (or the pseudogene TRBV3-2) and TRBJ2-3, with 12 nucleotides matching TRBD2. CDR3 length: 15 residues. Germline-derived CDR1 and CDR2 are LGHDT and YNNKEL (reference sequence). The ends lost 6 bases at V and 4 bases at J; junction bases unmatched: 5. The CDR3 nucleotides read TGTGCCAGCAGTCCACTAGCGGGGGGCCCAGATACGCAGTATTTT. Translated: CASSPLAGGPDTQYF.

The chain combines TRBV18 with TRBJ2-1, with TRBD1 matching over 10 bases. J was trimmed by 7 bases and V by 5 bases; bases with no gene match: 8. The CDR3 is made up of 15 amino acids. In germline, CDR1 is KGHSH, CDR2 LQKENI. The CDR3: CASSTGTGVGNEQFF. The DNA of the CDR3 is TGTGCCAGCTCAACCGGGACAGGGGTCGGGAATGAGCAGTTCTTC.

The chain combines TRBV28 with TRBJ1-5; TRBD1 agrees at 10 bases. Germline V lookup: CDR1 MDHEN, CDR2 SYDVKM. The CDR3 contains 15 residues. The junction had 6 bases not matched to a gene; V was cut back by 3 bases and J by 7 bases. The CDR3 here is CASSLAGTGVQPQHF. The CDR3 DNA is TGTGCCAGCAGTTTGGCAGGGACAGGGGTACAGCCCCAGCATTTT.

J is TRBJ2-1 and V is TRBV1; TRBD2, the table's D call, was not compared with the DNA. TRBV1 is classified as a pseudogene. The CDR3 is 17 amino acids. The CDR3 region is CTSSHLRGAHPYNEQFF. The CDR3 nucleotides are TGCACCAGCAGCCATCTCCGGGGGGCCCATCCCTACAATGAGCAGTTCTTC.

The rearrangement uses TRBV25-1 and TRBJ2-7, with 7 bases aligning to TRBD1. CDR3 length: 14 residues. Germline assignment: CDR1 MGHDK and CDR2 SYGVNS. The trim removed 5 bases at V and 2 bases at J, leaving 6 bases unmatched. Here the CDR3 DNA reads TGTGCCAGCAGTAGTCGACAGGGAACCTACGAGCAGTACTTC. The encoded protein is CASSSRQGTYEQYF.

The chain is built from TRBV7-5 and TRBJ1-1; the table names TRBD1, a call not compared with the DNA. TRBV7-5 is given as a pseudogene. There are 14 residues in the CDR3. The CDR3 sequence is CVRSDRGLYTEAFF. The CDR3 DNA follows: TGTGTCAGAAGCGACAGGGGGCTATACACTGAAGCTTTCTTT.

The chain couples TRBV11-1 to TRBJ1-1; no definite D call. CDR1 is SGHAT and CDR2 is FQDESV in the germline V gene (reference sequence). V gave up 5 bases and J gave up 3 bases, with 10 bases separating them. This CDR3 has 13 amino acids. The CDR3 loop reads CASSPEHDTEAFF. The DNA of the CDR3 is TGTGCCAGCAGCCCAGAACATGACACTGAAGCTTTCTTT.

This clone was found once. The V call is TRBV24-1, the J call TRBJ2-1; 8 bases are shared with TRBD1. In germline, CDR1 is KGHDR, CDR2 SFDVKD. Trimming removed 2 bases from V and 7 bases from J; junction bases left unmatched: 6. The CDR3 is 15 residues long. CDR3 DNA sequence: TGTGCCACCAGTGATTGGTCAGGGGGCCAAAATGAGCAGTTCTTC. It codes for CATSDWSGGQNEQFF.

This clone was observed once. The chain employs TRBV21-1 and TRBJ2-2; the listed D gene, TRBD1, was not tested against the DNA. TRBV21-1 is assigned pseudogene status. The CDR3 spans 21 residues. The CDR3 loop is CASSKGGGVGYRAGNTGELFF. The CDR3 nucleotides read TGTGCCAGCAGCAAAGGAGGTGGGGTGGGATACAGGGCTGGGAACACCGGGGAGCTGTTTTTT.

J is TRBJ2-1 and V is TRBV7-3, with 9 positions matching TRBD2. Germline V gene lookup returns CDR1 SGHTA and CDR2 FQGTGA. V dropped 5 bases and J dropped 6; count of bases not matched to a gene: 5. The length of the CDR3 is 14 residues. CDR3 nucleotide sequence: TGTGCCAGCAGCCTTGGGACTAGCTCCAATGAGCAGTTCTTC. It specifies CASSLGTSSNEQFF.

The J gene is TRBJ2-5, the V gene TRBV28; TRBD1 aligns across 7 bases. Losses at the gene ends were 6 bases for V and 5 bases for J; bases not matched to a gene: 18. The germline V gene has CDR1 MDHEN and CDR2 SYDVKM. The CDR3 is made up of 17 amino acids. The DNA of the CDR3 is TGTGCCAGCAGCTCCGGCCAGGGGGTAATTGGGTCGGAGACCCAGTACTTC. The encoded protein is CASSSGQGVIGSETQYF.

The chain recombines TRBV7-9 with TRBJ2-2, with D tentatively TRBD1 (5 bases). CDR3 length equals 14 residues. The ends were cut back, 6 bases at V and 1 base at J, with 9 bases in the middle. The V gene's germline CDR1 is SEHNR and CDR2 FQNEAQ (reference sequence). CDR3 region: CASSSDKNTGELFF. For the CDR3, the DNA is TGTGCCAGCAGTTCGGACAAGAACACCGGGGAGCTGTTTTTT.

V and J are TRBV28 and TRBJ1-2; tentative D call: TRBD1 (6 bases). Per germline, CDR1 MDHEN and CDR2 SYDVKM. The CDR3 is 15 residues long. Trimming took off 5 bases at V and 8 bases at J, with 21 bases between the two ends. The CDR3 sequence is CASSPTGRGIGGYTF. The CDR3 region has the DNA TGTGCCAGCAGTCCCACAGGGAGGGGCATCGGGGGCTACACCTTC.

The chain employs TRBV5-1 and TRBJ2-6, with 8 bases that match TRBD1. This CDR3 has 20 amino acids. CDR1 and CDR2 (germline): SGHRS, YFSETQ. The ends lost 4 bases at V and 0 bases at J; junction bases unmatched: 15. CDR3 residues: CASSPDRDRRSASGANVLTF. CDR3 sequence (DNA): TGCGCCAGCAGCCCAGACAGGGACAGGAGATCGGCCTCTGGGGCCAACGTCCTGACTTTC.

The V and J genes are TRBV30 and TRBJ1-3; TRBD1 is a possible D gene (6 bases). V lost 1 base and J lost 6, with 10 bases in between. The CDR3 length is 13 residues. Germline V lookup: CDR1 GTSNPN, CDR2 SVGIG (reference sequence). The CDR3 nucleotides read TGTGCCTGGAGTGGGGGACACGTAAACACCATATATTTT. It encodes CAWSGGHVNTIYF. Based on the CDR3 plus reference TRBV30 and TRBJ1-3, the full variable domain is SQTIHQWPATLVQPVGSPLSLECTVEGTSNPNLYWYRQAAGRGLQLLFYSVGIGQISSEVPQNLSASRPQDRQFILSSKKLLLSDSGFYLCAWSGGHVNTIYFGEGSWLTVV.

V is TRBV4-3 and J is TRBJ2-1, with a possible D match to TRBD2 (5 bases). The CDR3 length is 17 residues. V dropped 4 bases and J dropped 6 bases, with 22 bases sitting between them. In germline, CDR1 is LGHNA, CDR2 YSLEER. The CDR3 protein is CASSPSVAQHYPNEQFF. The DNA for the CDR3 is TGCGCCAGCAGCCCCTCGGTAGCGCAACACTACCCCAATGAGCAGTTCTTC.

In this sample, this clone turned up once. This sequence joins TRBV5-1 and TRBJ2-5; possibly TRBD1 for D (5 bases). V was cut by 4 bases and J by 5 bases, with 18 bases left in between. The V gene's germline CDR1 is SGHRS and CDR2 YFSETQ. CDR3 length: 15 amino acids. The CDR3 nucleotides are TGCGCCAGCAGCCCCTGGACACCGCCGGCGGAGACCCAGTACTTC. This sequence encodes CASSPWTPPAETQYF.

The rearrangement links TRBV7-9 to TRBJ1-3; possible D gene TRBD1, 5 bases. The CDR3 spans 16 residues. Germline lookup yields CDR1 SEHNR and CDR2 FQNEAQ (reference sequence). The V end lost 0 bases, the J end lost 0 bases, and 9 bases lay between the germline ends. CDR3 bases: TGTGCCAGCAGCTTAGCCACAGGCGCCTCTGGAAACACCATATATTTT. It specifies CASSLATGASGNTIYF.

The rearrangement uses TRBV12-3 or TRBV12-4 and TRBJ1-1; 7 bases align to TRBD1. Trimming at V came to 6 bases and at J to 12 bases, leaving 10 bases not matched to a gene. The CDR3 totals 12 residues. For the CDR3, the DNA is TGTGCCAGCAGCCGATTGACAGGGATAACTTTCTTT. Translated: CASSRLTGITFF.